The clone carrying this T cell receptor (beta chain) is a singleton in its sample. This sample was included in a study of cytotoxic CD8 clonotypes in ibrutinib-treated CLL. The V end was cut by 1 base, the J end by 7 bases, with 14 bases between. CDR1 and CDR2 from the germline V gene are SGHDT and YYEEEE. The CDR3 runs 14 residues. Assay: immunoSEQ multiplex PCR; the TCRdb copy retains only in-frame clones and omits some. The data hold about 140,000 clones, with 80% observed a single time. This receptor was identified in a human donor with chronic lymphocytic leukemia. V usage is TRBV5-6 and J usage is TRBJ2-5; D may be TRBD1 (6 bases). This specimen consisted of PBMCs, obtained after 36 months of ibrutinib treatment. CDR3 nucleotide sequence: TGTGCCAGCAGCTTGTCCCCAGGGGCGACGACCCAGTACTTC. It yields the protein CASSLSPGATTQYF.